This TCR beta chain comes out of a study of cytomegalovirus exposure and HLA in healthy donors. Whole-study results and caveats: The likely explanation for a cluster of highly shared sequence variants was sequencing artifact. As a later analysis showed, a missense DCLRE1C variant was linked to trimming of TCR beta V- and J-genes. Roughly uniform depth of sequencing across donors was assumed in presence/absence analyses.

It was with 60 Vbeta and 13 Jbeta primers that the PCR ran. The data were produced by immunoSEQ multiplex PCR, yet TCRdb's version contains in-frame clones alone and is incomplete. The data show 150,000 to 250,000 clones, approximately 83% seen once. The V and J ends lost 7 bases and 8 bases respectively, with 14 bases between them. Germline V gene data show CDR1 as MNHEY and CDR2 as SVGAGI. The CDR3 loop spans 12 amino acids. Of note for this clone: The antigen is not known.

The sample taken for sequencing was PBMCs. The sequence derives from a boy younger than 10 in good health and CMV-seronegative. The chain has TRBV6-5 and TRBJ1-2, with TRBD1 as a possible D gene (6 bases). CDR3 in amino acids: CASTRGGGGYTF. DNA for the CDR3: TGTGCCAGCACGAGAGGGGGAGGGGGCTACACCTTC.